The 10 T cell receptor beta chains listed next were all sequenced from one sample in a study of T cell repertoires in cytomegalovirus infection. No antigen has been assigned to these receptors. TCRdb re-called the reads through MiXCR, storing one row per CDR3 protein. The sample has roughly 920,000 distinct CDR3 sequences, approximately 31% seen once; the top ten hold over 12%. The material was cultured CD8+ T cells from PBMCs, obtained from culture after CMV antigen stimulation. The receptor set was obtained from a human donor in good health (CMV status not recorded). Some clones in this sample may be carry-over from other donors' samples.

V usage is TRBV6-5 and J usage is TRBJ2-7; D unresolved. Germline V CDR1 and CDR2: MNHEY, SVGAGI. The length of the CDR3 is 15 residues. V was shortened by 0 bases and J by 6 bases, with 15 bases between the two germline ends. The CDR3 coding sequence is TGTGCCAGCAGTTACTCGCGGCAGATCCCCACCGAGCAGTACTTC. Translated: CASSYSRQIPTEQYF.

A few counts support this clonotype. The chain has TRBV20-1 and TRBJ1-5; no reliable D call. Germline values: CDR1 DFQATT, CDR2 SNEGSKA (reference sequence). The germline V and J ends were trimmed by 3 bases and 0 bases, with 15 bases remaining between them. The length of the CDR3 is 16 residues. CDR3 DNA: TGCAGTGCTAGCTCCTTCGAACTCTATAGCAATCAGCCCCAGCATTTT. Translated: CSASSFELYSNQPQHF.

This clonotype has ten or more counts. The chain carries TRBV27 and TRBJ2-5, with 12 bases matching TRBD2. V shed 4 bases, J shed 1 base, and the junction held 1 base outside the gene matches. Germline V gives CDR1 MNHEY, CDR2 SMNVEV (reference sequence). The CDR3 is 15 residues long. The DNA of the CDR3 is TGTGCCAGCAGTTCACTAGCGGGGGGCCAAGAGACCCAGTACTTC. It translates to CASSSLAGGQETQYF.

V and J are TRBV5-1 and TRBJ2-3, with 9 bases fitting TRBD2. The V gene's germline CDR1 is SGHRS and CDR2 YFSETQ. The CDR3 is 15 amino acids. V was pared by 2 bases and J by 5 bases, with 6 bases of the junction left unmatched. The CDR3 reads CASSFRLAGQDTQYF. The CDR3 nucleotides read TGCGCCAGCAGCTTCCGGCTAGCGGGGCAAGATACGCAGTATTTT.

V usage is TRBV6-1 and J usage is TRBJ1-5; D is perhaps TRBD1 (6 bases). V was clipped by 0 bases and J by 0 bases, with 9 bases between them. CDR1 is MNHNS and CDR2 is SASEGT in the germline V gene. This CDR3 spans 16 amino acids. CDR3 region: CASSEAYRDSNQPQHF. DNA for the CDR3: TGTGCCAGCAGTGAAGCCTACAGGGATAGCAATCAGCCCCAGCATTTT.

The table lists this clonotype with a few counts. V is TRBV7-8 and J is TRBJ1-1; TRBD1 matches 10 bases. The V and J ends lost 1 base and 4 bases, in that order; junction bases with no gene match: 6. Germline V gene data show CDR1 as SGHVS and CDR2 as FQNEAQ. This CDR3 has 16 residues. Here the CDR3 reads CASSLVDRGLGTEAFF. In DNA, the CDR3 is TGTGCCAGCAGCTTAGTCGACAGGGGGCTTGGCACTGAAGCTTTCTTT.

At least ten counts were recorded for this clonotype. The chain recombines TRBV7-6 with TRBJ2-1; D ambiguous. This CDR3 is built from 16 residues. V lost 1 base to trimming and J lost 3 bases, with 13 bases between them. Germline-derived CDR1 and CDR2 are SGHVS and FNYEAQ. The DNA for the CDR3 is TGTGCCAGCAGCTTAGTGACCTACTCTGACTACAATGAGCAGTTCTTC. Protein: CASSLVTYSDYNEQFF.

For the CDR3, the DNA is TGTGCCAGCAGCTTATACCTAGAGCAGTTCTTC. Translated, it gives CASSLYLEQFF. V and J are TRBV5-4 and TRBJ2-1; D call uncertain. The CDR3 totals 11 residues. Trimming took 2 bases from V and 10 from J, leaving 7 bases between them. Germline values: CDR1 SGHNT, CDR2 YYREEE (reference sequence).

This clonotype was seen more than once but under ten times. The CDR3 is CASSNSRGPAKNIQYF. The CDR3 coding sequence is TGTGCCAGTAGTAATAGTAGGGGACCGGCCAAAAACATTCAGTACTTC. The chain couples TRBV19 to TRBJ2-4; the D gene could be TRBD1 or TRBD2 (5 bases each). V was clipped by 4 bases and J by 1 base, with 14 bases between them. The CDR3 extends over 16 amino acids. CDR1 LNHDA and CDR2 SQIVND come from the germline V gene (reference sequence).

This clonotype has only a few counts. This rearrangement joins TRBV27 to TRBJ1-6; perhaps TRBD1 as D (5 bases). Between the trimmed V and J ends, which lost 6 bases and 9 bases, there was a span of 15 bases. The germline gives CDR1 MNHEY, CDR2 SMNVEV (reference sequence). The CDR3 runs 14 residues. CDR3 in amino acids: CASSPGTEGSPLHF. DNA of the CDR3: TGTGCCAGCAGCCCCGGGACTGAGGGTTCACCCCTCCACTTT.